Following are 9 T cell receptor beta chains from one sample sequenced in a study of blood T cell repertoires in COVID-19. Profiled with immunoSEQ multiplex PCR; TCRdb holds only in-frame clones, not every one. The data contain more than 80,000 clones, under 90% of them singletons. Source material: peripheral blood. The receptors stem from a human donor with active COVID-19. The donor label of this sample is uncertain.

The V gene is TRBV19, the J gene TRBJ1-6; tentative D call: TRBD1 (5 bases). Per germline, CDR1 LNHDA and CDR2 SQIVND (reference sequence). The CDR3 is 12 residues long. V shed 8 bases and J shed 7 bases, with 9 bases lying between them. The CDR3 DNA reads TGTGCCAGTTGGGGGGGGAATTCACCCCTCCACTTT. This encodes CASWGGNSPLHF.

The chain employs TRBV12-5 and TRBJ2-3, with TRBD1 identical over 9 bases. The CDR3 sequence is 15 residues long. The V gene end was trimmed by 7 bases and the J gene end by 1 base; junction bases not matched to a gene: 6. CDR1 LGHNT and CDR2 FRNRAP come from the germline V gene. The CDR3 DNA sequence: TGTGCTAGTGCCCCACAGGGGGCGCGCACAGATACGCAGTATTTT. This sequence encodes CASAPQGARTDTQYF.

This clone was seen more than once but under ten times. This rearrangement joins TRBV13 to TRBJ2-3; 10 nucleotides agree with TRBD2. Per germline, CDR1 PRHDT and CDR2 FYEKMQ (reference sequence). This CDR3 region has 20 residues. V was pared by 2 bases and J by 4 bases, with 18 bases of the junction left unmatched. CDR3 region: CASSLYTRTSGKKSPDTQYF. The CDR3 DNA reads as TGTGCCAGCAGCTTATACACCCGGACTAGCGGTAAAAAGTCCCCAGATACGCAGTATTTT.

Here the CDR3 reads CASSIGRGGFDEQFF. DNA for the CDR3: TGTGCCAGTAGTATAGGGCGGGGGGGCTTCGATGAGCAGTTCTTC. The chain recombines TRBV19 with TRBJ2-1, with 9 bases matching TRBD2. Germline CDR1 LNHDA, CDR2 SQIVND (reference sequence). CDR3 size: 15 residues. After removal of 1 base from V and 8 bases from J, the junction contained 6 bases not matched to a gene.

The chain couples TRBV6-2 or TRBV6-3 to TRBJ2-7, with 10 bases identical to TRBD2. Germline V CDR1 and CDR2: MNHEY, SVGEGT. Trimming removed 6 bases from V and 4 bases from J; junction bases left unmatched: 12. The CDR3 is 16 amino acids. This CDR3 is CASSRLRSGGAYEQYF. CDR3 in DNA: TGTGCCAGCAGCCGACTTCGAAGCGGGGGGGCGTACGAGCAGTACTTC.

This clone appeared once. The V gene is TRBV9, the J gene TRBJ1-4, with 7 bases aligning to TRBD1. Trimming removed 3 bases from V and 7 bases from J; junction bases left unmatched: 12. This CDR3 region has 16 residues. Per the germline V gene, CDR1 is SGDLS and CDR2 is YYNGEE. The CDR3 bases are TGTGCCAGCAGCGGCGGGATGATACAGGGGCGTGAAAAACTGTTTTTT. It translates to CASSGGMIQGREKLFF.

The gene calls are TRBV30 and TRBJ2-1; D is uncertain. V was trimmed by 0 bases and J by 9 bases, leaving 9 bases between them. Germline CDR1 reads GTSNPN; CDR2 reads SVGIG (reference sequence). This CDR3 has 12 amino acids. CDR3 nucleotides: TGTGCCTGGAGTGTCCTACGTAGTGAGCAGTTCTTC. Amino acid sequence: CAWSVLRSEQFF.

This clone was found a few times. The genes are TRBV7-9 and TRBJ2-2; 7 bases are shared with TRBD1. CDR3 length: 15 residues. Germline CDR1 and CDR2: SEHNR and FQNEAQ (reference sequence). V gave up 2 bases and J gave up 1 base; unmatched junction bases: 1. CDR3 in amino acids: CASSLNRGNTGELFF. The CDR3 region has the DNA TGTGCCAGCAGCTTAAACAGGGGGAACACCGGGGAGCTGTTTTTT.

The chain combines TRBV7-6 with TRBJ2-1; D is possibly TRBD1 (6 bases). CDR1 is SGHVS, CDR2 FNYEAQ, per germline. This CDR3 has 15 amino acids. V was trimmed by 4 bases and J by 0 bases, leaving 10 bases between them. In nucleotides, the CDR3 is TGTGCCAGCAGCTCGACAGGTAGCTCCTACAATGAGCAGTTCTTC. Residues: CASSSTGSSYNEQFF. Full variable domain (missing parts from reference TRBV7-6 and TRBJ2-1): GAGVSQSPRYKVTKRGQDVALRCDPISGHVSLYWYRQALGQGPEFLTYFNYEAQQDKSGLPNDRFSAERPEGSISTLTIQRTEQRDSAMYRCASSSTGSSYNEQFFGPGTRLTVL.